Sequencing of this T cell receptor beta chain was carried out in a study of immune cell composition in non-small cell lung cancer. Whole-study results and caveats: Tumour TCR-beta clonality was not significantly tied to smoking pack-years. Tumour-associated clones >0.5% occurred in approximately 31% of adenocarcinomas, about four fifths of squamous.

Worth noting for this clone: Antigen unknown.

Only in-frame clones appear in the TCRdb table, and some are missing; sequencing was by immunoSEQ multiplex PCR. The data hold fewer than 900 clones, with roughly 88% observed a single time. The normal lung sample lay at least 3 cm, and maximally far, from the tumour. The receptor was derived from a human donor with non-small cell lung cancer. The sample was non-adjacent lung tissue.

In nucleotides, the CDR3 is TGTGCCATCACCGATAAGACTAGCGGGGGGGCCGATCCAGATACGCAGTATTTT. Translated, it gives CAITDKTSGGADPDTQYF. This chain connects TRBV10-3 to TRBJ2-3, with TRBD2 matching over 14 bases. Trimming at V came to 7 bases and at J to 4 bases, leaving 13 bases not matched to a gene. Germline V lookup: CDR1 ENHRY, CDR2 SYGVKD. The CDR3 has 18 residues.